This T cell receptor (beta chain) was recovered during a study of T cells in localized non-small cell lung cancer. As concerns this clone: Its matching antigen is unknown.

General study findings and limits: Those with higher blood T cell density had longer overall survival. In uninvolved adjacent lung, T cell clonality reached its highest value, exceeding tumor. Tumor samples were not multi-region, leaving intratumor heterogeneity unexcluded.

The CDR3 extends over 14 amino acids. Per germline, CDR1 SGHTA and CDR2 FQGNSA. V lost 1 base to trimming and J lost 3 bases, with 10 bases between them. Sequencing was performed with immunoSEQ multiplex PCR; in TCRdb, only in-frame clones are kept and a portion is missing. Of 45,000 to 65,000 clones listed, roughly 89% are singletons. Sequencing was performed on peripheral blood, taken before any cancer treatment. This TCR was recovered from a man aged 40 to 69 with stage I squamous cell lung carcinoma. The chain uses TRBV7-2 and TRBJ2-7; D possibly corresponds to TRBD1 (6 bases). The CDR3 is CASSLGGQGYEQYF. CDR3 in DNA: TGTGCCAGCAGCTTAGGGGGACAAGGCTACGAGCAGTACTTC.